What follows describes a single T cell receptor beta chain. Different DNA sequences within this sample yield the same CDR3. Trimming took 2 bases from V and 0 from J, leaving 7 bases between them. CDR1 is MDHEN, CDR2 SYDVKM, per germline. This CDR3 region has 14 residues. The entry originates in a study of shared T cell receptors in the human thymus. Profiled with immunoSEQ multiplex PCR; TCRdb holds only in-frame clones, not every one. The top ten hold under 0.01% of the sample, which has about 660,000 clones, 80% to 90% seen once. These records were also assigned to another study, of human thymus T cells. That paper adds: Healthy Finnish infants having corrective surgery for congenital heart defects served as donors. Apparent bias marked the V and J gene usage of thymic and blood repertoires. Related work found strong thymic repertoire overlap between unrelated individuals.

This chain joins TRBV28 and TRBJ1-2; tentative D call: TRBD1 (5 bases). The sequenced sample was thymocytes. The source of this sequence is a boy less than two years old with a congenital heart defect. The DNA of the CDR3 is TGTGCCAGCAGTTTAGACAGAGCTAACTATGGCTACACCTTC. It specifies CASSLDRANYGYTF.